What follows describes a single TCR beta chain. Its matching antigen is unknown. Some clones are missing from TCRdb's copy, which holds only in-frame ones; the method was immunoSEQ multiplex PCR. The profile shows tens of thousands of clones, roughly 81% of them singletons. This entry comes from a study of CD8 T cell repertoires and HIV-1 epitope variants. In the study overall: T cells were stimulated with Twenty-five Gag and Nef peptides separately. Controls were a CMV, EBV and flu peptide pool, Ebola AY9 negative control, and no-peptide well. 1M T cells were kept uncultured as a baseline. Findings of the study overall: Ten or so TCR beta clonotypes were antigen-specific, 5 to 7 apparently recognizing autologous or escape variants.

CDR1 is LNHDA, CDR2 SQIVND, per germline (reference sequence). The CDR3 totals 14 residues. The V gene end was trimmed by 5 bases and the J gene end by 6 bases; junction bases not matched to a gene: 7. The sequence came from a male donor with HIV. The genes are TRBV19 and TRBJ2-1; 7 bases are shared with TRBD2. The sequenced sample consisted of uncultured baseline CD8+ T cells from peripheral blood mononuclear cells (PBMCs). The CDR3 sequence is CASSLGGGANEQFF. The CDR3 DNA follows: TGTGCCAGTAGTCTTGGGGGGGGAGCCAATGAGCAGTTCTTC.